These T cell receptor beta chains were read from a single sample in a study of blood T cell repertoires in COVID-19. Measured with immunoSEQ multiplex PCR; TCRdb has only the in-frame clones, and not every one. The sample has 230,000 or so clones; more than 80% are singletons. Sequencing used peripheral blood. The source of these receptors is a woman aged 80 or over with COVID-19, enrolled during active disease. CDR3s leave out the opening cysteine and the closing phenylalanine or tryptophan.

cdr3_length: 15; v_call: TRBV11-3; j_call: TRBJ2-1; cdr3_aa: ASSLGMAGPSYNEQF
cdr3_length: 13; v_call: TRBV28; j_call: TRBJ1-6; cdr3_aa: ASREGSGNGSPLH
cdr3_length: 16; v_call: TRBV19; j_call: TRBJ1-3; cdr3_aa: ASSMAQGTFHSGNTIY
cdr3_length: 13; v_call: TRBV7-3; j_call: TRBJ2-1; cdr3_aa: ASSLTGGTYNEQF
cdr3_length: 14; v_call: TRBV29-1; j_call: TRBJ1-2; cdr3_aa: SVEGGQGAARDRYT
cdr3_length: 12; v_call: TRBV30; j_call: TRBJ2-1; cdr3_aa: AWTKFSGRGEQF
cdr3_length: 10; v_call: TRBV6-6; j_call: TRBJ1-3; cdr3_aa: ASRDWGNTIY
cdr3_length: 13; v_call: TRBV5-4; j_call: TRBJ2-7; cdr3_aa: ASSLAPGGVYEQY
cdr3_length: 15; v_call: TRBV6-2/TRBV6-3; j_call: TRBJ1-1; cdr3_aa: ASSYTPGQGFNGEAF
cdr3_length: 13; v_call: TRBV6-6; j_call: TRBJ1-1; cdr3_aa: ASSSQGAVYTEAF